The 24 T cell receptor beta chains below come from one sample, sequenced in a study of blood T cell repertoires in COVID-19. Method: immunoSEQ multiplex PCR; TCRdb's copy keeps in-frame clones and lacks some. In the table there are 200,000 to 300,000 clones, 75% to 85% of which are singletons. Material for sequencing was peripheral blood. The receptors stem from a woman aged 60-75 years with active or convalescent COVID-19.

The J gene is TRBJ2-3, the V gene TRBV30; 9 positions match TRBD2. V gave up 0 bases and J gave up 4 bases; unmatched junction bases: 8. CDR3 length: 16 amino acids. Germline V CDR1 and CDR2: GTSNPN, SVGIG (reference sequence). The CDR3 coding sequence is TGTGCCTGGAGTGTAGGGGTAGCGGGGGAGGCAGATACGCAGTATTTT. Its translation: CAWSVGVAGEADTQYF.

The chain has TRBV7-2 and TRBJ2-1; the D gene is possibly TRBD1 (5 bases). Looked up from germline, CDR1 is SGHTA and CDR2 is FQGNSA. Trimming left V 7 bases short and J 7 bases short, with 17 bases between. The CDR3 contains 14 residues. CDR3 protein: CASTLLQGTNEQFF. In DNA, the CDR3 is TGTGCCAGCACCCTCCTGCAGGGCACAAATGAGCAGTTCTTC.

V and J are TRBV7-2 and TRBJ1-1; TRBD1 matches 11 bases. The CDR3 is 16 amino acids. Germline CDR1 and CDR2: SGHTA and FQGNSA. V lost 5 bases, J lost 1 base, and 6 bases stayed unmatched. This CDR3 reads CASSDSGTGGNTEAFF. CDR3 sequence (DNA): TGTGCCAGCAGCGACTCCGGGACAGGGGGGAACACTGAAGCTTTCTTT.

The chain uses TRBV15 and TRBJ1-1; D is undetermined. With 0 bases removed from V and 5 bases from J, the gap between germline ends came to 7 bases. The CDR3 extends over 13 amino acids. The germline V gene has CDR1 LNHNV and CDR2 YYDKDF (reference sequence). The CDR3 spells CATSRDSRTEAFF. CDR3 in DNA: TGTGCCACCAGCAGAGATTCGAGGACTGAAGCTTTCTTT.

This rearrangement joins TRBV7-9 to TRBJ2-1, with 9 bases that match TRBD1. CDR1 is SEHNR, CDR2 FQNEAQ, per germline (reference sequence). The CDR3 sequence is 14 residues long. The V and J ends lost 3 bases and 8 bases, in that order; junction bases with no gene match: 5. The CDR3, as DNA: TGTGCCAGCAGCTTTGGACAGGGGTGGGATGAGCAGTTCTTC. It is translated as CASSFGQGWDEQFF.

The chain combines TRBV9 with TRBJ2-3; TRBD1 agrees at 10 bases. The V and J ends lost 0 bases and 3 bases, in that order; junction bases with no gene match: 4. This CDR3 region has 16 residues. Germline loops: CDR1 SGDLS, CDR2 YYNGEE. The CDR3 loop is CASSVEGQGRTDTQYF. CDR3 DNA sequence: TGTGCCAGCAGCGTAGAGGGACAGGGGCGTACAGATACGCAGTATTTT.

The chain couples TRBV28 to TRBJ1-1, with D possibly TRBD1 on 6 matching bases. Trimming pared 6 bases from V and 1 base from J, leaving 9 bases between. CDR1 is MDHEN and CDR2 is SYDVKM in the germline V gene. The CDR3 is 13 residues long. CDR3 DNA: TGTGCCAGCAGCCTGGGACAGAACACTGAAGCTTTCTTT. The encoded protein is CASSLGQNTEAFF.

V and J are TRBV6-4 and TRBJ1-2, with TRBD1 as a possible D gene (6 bases). Germline lookup yields CDR1 MRHNA and CDR2 SNTAGT. V lost 11 bases to trimming and J lost 1 base, with 20 bases between them. There are 15 residues in the CDR3. The DNA for the CDR3 is TGTGCCCGCGGGGGGCCCTGGGCTAATAACTATGGCTACACCTTC. Amino acid sequence: CARGGPWANNYGYTF.

The rearrangement uses TRBV25-1 and TRBJ1-1; D is unresolved. Germline loops: CDR1 MGHDK, CDR2 SYGVNS. The CDR3 has 13 residues. Trimming cost V 0 bases and J 3 bases, with 5 bases left between them. CDR3 residues: CASSEYGDTEAFF. Written as DNA, the CDR3 is TGTGCCAGCAGTGAATACGGGGACACTGAAGCTTTCTTT.

The chain employs TRBV28 and TRBJ1-2, with 9 nucleotides matching TRBD1. CDR3 length equals 17 residues. Germline V gene sequence: CDR1 MDHEN, CDR2 SYDVKM. After removal of 3 bases from V and 3 bases from J, the junction contained 11 bases not matched to a gene. Here the CDR3 reads CASSLSRDRVKDYGYTF. CDR3 DNA: TGTGCCAGCAGTTTGTCCCGGGACAGGGTCAAAGACTATGGCTACACCTTC.

The chain uses TRBV18 and TRBJ2-1; no reliable D call. CDR1 is KGHSH, CDR2 LQKENI, per germline. The V and J ends lost 3 bases and 6 bases respectively, with 6 bases between them. The CDR3 is made up of 12 amino acids. DNA for the CDR3: TGTGCCAGCTCACCTACTTCCAATGAGCAGTTCTTC. Protein sequence: CASSPTSNEQFF.

This chain connects TRBV5-6 to TRBJ1-2, with D possibly matching TRBD1 (6 bases). The CDR3 is 13 amino acids. Germline V gene data show CDR1 as SGHDT and CDR2 as YYEEEE. Trimming stripped 3 bases from V and 8 bases from J, with 14 bases between. CDR3 sequence: CASSSRQVRGYTF. The CDR3 DNA follows: TGTGCCAGCAGCTCCCGACAGGTCAGGGGCTACACCTTC.

The chain employs TRBV6-2 or TRBV6-3 and TRBJ2-6; tentative D call: TRBD1 (6 bases). Trimming left V 5 bases short and J 4 bases short, with 15 bases between. CDR1 is MNHEY and CDR2 is SVGEGT in the germline V gene. The CDR3 runs 16 residues. The CDR3 nucleotides read TGTGCCAGCAGTCCGATTGGACAGTCCGGGGCCAACGTCCTGACTTTC. Translated: CASSPIGQSGANVLTF.

The chain recombines TRBV2 with TRBJ2-1; TRBD2 matches at 13 bases. V was pared by 6 bases and J by 7 bases, with 6 bases of the junction left unmatched. The CDR3 covers 15 residues. From germline, CDR1 is SNHLY and CDR2 FYNNEI. The CDR3 loop reads CASSEGLAGRNEQFF. CDR3 sequence (DNA): TGTGCCAGCAGCGAGGGACTAGCGGGGAGGAATGAGCAGTTCTTC.

The chain joins TRBV21-1 to TRBJ2-7; the table's TRBD1 call for D was not verified on the DNA. TRBV21-1 is a known pseudogene. The length of the CDR3 is 11 residues. CDR3 nucleotides: TGTGCCAGGGACCCGGGACAGGGAATGTACTTC. As protein: CARDPGQGMYF.

This clone came up a few times. The gene calls are TRBV5-4 and TRBJ1-6, with D maybe TRBD1 (6 bases). V was shortened by 0 bases and J by 8 bases, with 18 bases between the two germline ends. CDR1 SGHNT and CDR2 YYREEE come from the germline V gene (reference sequence). This CDR3 is built from 17 residues. The CDR3: CASSLAETGPGYSPLHF. In nucleotides, the CDR3 is TGTGCCAGCAGCTTGGCGGAGACAGGCCCCGGGTATTCACCCCTCCACTTT.

V gene TRBV7-9 combines with J gene TRBJ1-4; weak D call: TRBD1 (6 bases). The V and J ends lost 1 base and 5 bases respectively, with 11 bases between them. In germline, CDR1 is SEHNR, CDR2 FQNEAQ (reference sequence). The CDR3 covers 15 residues. Written as DNA, the CDR3 is TGTGCCAGCAGCTTAGTAGGGGGACTAAATGAAAAACTGTTTTTT. It is translated as CASSLVGGLNEKLFF.

The CDR3: CASSLRSSAVGTDTQYF. The CDR3, as DNA: TGTGCCAGCAGTCTTCGATCTAGCGCGGTAGGGACAGATACGCAGTATTTT. V gene TRBV6-6 combines with J gene TRBJ2-3; perhaps TRBD2 as D (6 bases). The ends were cut back, 5 bases at V and 3 bases at J, with 21 bases in the middle. Germline V gene sequence: CDR1 MNHNY, CDR2 SVGAGI (reference sequence). The CDR3 runs 17 residues.

The V gene is TRBV29-1, the J gene TRBJ1-2; perhaps TRBD1 as D (5 bases). This CDR3 spans 17 amino acids. Germline assignment: CDR1 SQVTM and CDR2 ANQGSEA. Trimming pared 1 base from V and 1 base from J, leaving 19 bases between. The CDR3 DNA sequence: TGCAGCGTTGAAGGGAGTCGGGCAGGGATAAGTAACTATGGCTACACCTTC. This gives the protein CSVEGSRAGISNYGYTF.

The genes are TRBV9 and TRBJ1-2, with 12 bases fitting TRBD1. CDR1 is SGDLS, CDR2 YYNGEE, per germline. The CDR3 has 16 amino acids. V trimming: 3 bases; J trimming: 5 bases; junction bases outside the gene matches: 8. The CDR3 bases are TGTGCCAGCAGCGCTACCGGGACAGGGGGCCCATATGGCTACACCTTC. It encodes CASSATGTGGPYGYTF.

This rearrangement joins TRBV6-5 to TRBJ1-1; weak D call: TRBD1 (6 bases). The CDR3 contains 11 residues. Germline CDR1 and CDR2: MNHEY and SVGAGI. V was clipped by 8 bases and J by 8 bases, with 12 bases between them. The CDR3 protein is CASLWTAEAFF. DNA of the CDR3: TGTGCCAGCCTATGGACAGCCGAAGCTTTCTTT.

This clone was seen only once. The chain uses TRBV25-1 and TRBJ1-2; D might be TRBD1 (6 bases). Germline V CDR1 and CDR2: MGHDK, SYGVNS. The CDR3 is made up of 13 amino acids. Trimming took 0 bases from V and 7 from J, leaving 9 bases between them. The CDR3 region is CASSEYPGAGYTF. The CDR3 coding sequence is TGTGCCAGCAGTGAATATCCAGGGGCTGGCTACACCTTC.

V usage is TRBV19 and J usage is TRBJ2-5; D unclear. The CDR3 is 14 amino acids. The germline gives CDR1 LNHDA, CDR2 SQIVND (reference sequence). The ends were cut back, 3 bases at V and 0 bases at J, with 8 bases in the middle. The CDR3 bases are TGTGCCAGTAGTATGGAGCTGTACCAAGAGACCCAGTACTTC. Amino acids: CASSMELYQETQYF.

The gene calls are TRBV2 and TRBJ1-2, with D unresolved. Germline CDR1 reads SNHLY; CDR2 reads FYNNEI. Trimming stripped 4 bases from V and 2 bases from J, with 17 bases between. This CDR3 region has 16 residues. CDR3 loop: CASSALRGGGNYGYTF. CDR3 bases: TGTGCCAGCAGTGCCCTCCGGGGAGGCGGAAACTATGGCTACACCTTC. Together with reference TRBV2 and TRBJ1-2, the CDR3 gives the full variable domain: EPEVTQTPSHQVTQMGQEVILRCVPISNHLYFYWYRQILGQKVEFLVSFYNNEISEKSEIFDDQFSVERPDGSNFTLKIRSTKLEDSAMYFCASSALRGGGNYGYTFGSGTRLTVV.